The 26 T cell receptor beta chains below all came from one sample that was sequenced in a study of T cell repertoires in cytomegalovirus infection. One entry per CDR3 protein, called by TCRdb with MiXCR from the reads. The sample yields hundreds of thousands of distinct CDR3 sequences, 30% to 35% seen once. These receptors have no identified antigens. The sample here was cultured PBMCs, taken from culture after CMV antigen stimulation. These receptors came from a human donor in good health (CMV status not recorded). Some clones in this sample may be carry-over from other donors' samples.

This clonotype turned up a few times. The rearrangement joins TRBV7-2 to TRBJ1-5; D perhaps matches TRBD1 (5 bases). CDR1 and CDR2 from the germline V gene are SGHTA and FQGNSA. Trimming left V 5 bases short and J 9 bases short, with 14 bases between. The CDR3 consists of 13 residues. CDR3 nucleotides: TGTGCCAGCAGCCGGGATGATCAGGGGCCCCAGCATTTT. It encodes CASSRDDQGPQHF.

The V and J genes are TRBV11-2 and TRBJ2-7, with 8 nucleotides matching TRBD2. The ends lost 6 bases at V and 5 bases at J; junction bases unmatched: 6. CDR3 size: 13 residues. Germline loops: CDR1 SGHAT, CDR2 FQNNGV. Written as DNA, the CDR3 is TGTGCCAGCAGGCCTAGCGGGCTTCACGAGCAGTACTTC. Encoded protein: CASRPSGLHEQYF.

There are a few counts of this clonotype. The chain combines TRBV12-3 or TRBV12-4 with TRBJ2-7; 9 nucleotides line up with TRBD2. This CDR3 has 16 amino acids. The V segment lost 8 bases and the J segment 0 bases; nucleotides outside the gene matches: 11. CDR3 sequence: CASRDSGRGSSYEQYF. For the CDR3, the DNA is TGTGCCAGCCGGGATAGCGGGAGAGGGAGCTCCTACGAGCAGTACTTC.

A few counts support this clonotype. The chain uses TRBV19 and TRBJ2-1; tentative D call: TRBD1 (6 bases). Germline CDR1 LNHDA, CDR2 SQIVND (reference sequence). The ends were cut back, 8 bases at V and 2 bases at J, with 13 bases in the middle. The CDR3 covers 14 residues. The CDR3 sequence is CASHNRDPYNEQFF. Here the CDR3 DNA reads TGTGCCAGTCACAACAGGGACCCCTACAATGAGCAGTTCTTC.

In this sample, this clonotype turned up many times. CDR3 region: CASRRREETQYF. The CDR3 region has the DNA TGTGCCAGCCGGCGCAGGGAGGAGACCCAGTACTTC. The chain combines TRBV7-2 with TRBJ2-5; D is perhaps TRBD1 or TRBD2 (5 bases each). Germline values: CDR1 SGHTA, CDR2 FQGNSA. The CDR3 is made up of 12 amino acids. V shed 8 bases and J shed 5 bases, with 12 bases lying between them.

This clonotype was observed at least ten times. This chain connects TRBV7-2 to TRBJ2-7, with D unresolved. V dropped 5 bases and J dropped 6 bases, with 8 bases sitting between them. This CDR3 spans 11 amino acids. Germline assignment: CDR1 SGHTA and CDR2 FQGNSA. In DNA form, the CDR3 reads TGTGCCAGCAGCCTAGGTATCGAGCAGTACTTC. It is translated as CASSLGIEQYF. The whole variable domain, filled in from reference TRBV7-2 and TRBJ2-7, reads GAGVSQSPSNKVTEKGKDVELRCDPISGHTALYWYRQSLGQGLEFLIYFQGNSAPDKSGLPSDRFSAERTGGSVSTLTIQRTQQEDSAVYLCASSLGIEQYFGPGTRLTVT.

This clonotype was picked up a small number of times. The chain combines TRBV27 with TRBJ1-3; 10 bases are a match to TRBD1. The germline gives CDR1 MNHEY, CDR2 SMNVEV (reference sequence). Trimming cost V 6 bases and J 1 base; bases outside gene matches: 9. This CDR3 has 17 residues. The CDR3 DNA sequence: TGTGCCAGCAGACCGACCCTGGGACAGGGGTCTGGAAACACCATATATTTT. Amino acid sequence: CASRPTLGQGSGNTIYF.

Only a few counts were recorded for this clonotype. The chain combines TRBV5-4 with TRBJ2-1, with TRBD2 as a possible D gene (6 bases). The V gene lost 2 bases and the J gene lost 9 bases, with 15 bases spanning the gap. Germline CDR1 reads SGHNT; CDR2 reads YYREEE (reference sequence). There are 14 residues in the CDR3. CDR3 bases: TGTGCCAGCAGCTTCGACCCCTCCGGGGGTGAGCAGTTCTTC. Protein: CASSFDPSGGEQFF.

The J gene is TRBJ1-6, the V gene TRBV20-1; D not certain. This CDR3 spans 16 amino acids. Trimming cost V 1 base and J 0 bases, with 10 bases left between them. Germline CDR1 reads DFQATT; CDR2 reads SNEGSKA (reference sequence). The CDR3 sequence: CSARATLASYNSPLHF. In nucleotides, the CDR3 is TGCAGTGCTAGAGCGACGCTCGCCTCCTATAATTCACCCCTCCACTTT.

This clonotype has a handful of counts. The chain employs TRBV6-5 and TRBJ2-5, with unresolved D. Germline V gene data show CDR1 as MNHEY and CDR2 as SVGAGI. The CDR3 has 13 amino acids. V lost 0 bases and J 4 bases, leaving 6 bases between the germline ends. The CDR3 spells CASSYSDGETQYF. The DNA of the CDR3 is TGTGCCAGCAGTTACTCGGATGGAGAGACCCAGTACTTC.

In this sample, this clonotype turned up a few times. The genes are TRBV14 and TRBJ1-1, with TRBD1 as a possible D gene (5 bases). The CDR3 contains 13 residues. V was trimmed by 4 bases and J by 11 bases, leaving 17 bases between them. Germline assignment: CDR1 SGHDN and CDR2 FVKESK. CDR3 in DNA: TGTGCCAGCAGCCCAGCGAGCTCAGGGAAGGCTTTCTTT. This translates into CASSPASSGKAFF.

The J gene is TRBJ2-1, the V gene TRBV5-6, with 9 bases that match TRBD2. This CDR3 comprises 14 residues. V shed 3 bases, J shed 8 bases, and the junction held 6 bases outside the gene matches. Per germline, CDR1 SGHDT and CDR2 YYEEEE. The CDR3 sequence is CASSSGLAWYEQFF. In nucleotides, the CDR3 is TGTGCCAGCAGCTCTGGACTAGCGTGGTATGAGCAGTTCTTC.

About this clonotype: This may arise from a read error, as a much more abundant clone is one base away. The chain combines TRBV7-2 with TRBJ1-4; no definite D call. The CDR3 totals 17 residues. Trimming stripped 2 bases from V and 3 bases from J, with 16 bases between. Germline CDR1 reads SGHTA; CDR2 reads FQGNSA. CDR3 coding DNA: TGTGCCAGCAGCTTACTATCAGAGTTCTCGGCTAATGAAAAACTGTTTTTT. This gives the protein CASSLLSEFSANEKLFF.

The CDR3 sequence: CASSLYGADTQYF. The CDR3 DNA follows: TGTGCCAGCAGCCTCTATGGAGCAGATACGCAGTATTTT. V usage is TRBV9 and J usage is TRBJ2-3; D is unclear. Germline V gene lookup returns CDR1 SGDLS and CDR2 YYNGEE. Trimming cost V 4 bases and J 4 bases, with 10 bases left between them. The CDR3 loop spans 13 amino acids. Variable domain in full (rest from reference TRBV9 and TRBJ2-3): DSGVTQTPKHLITATGQRVTLRCSPRSGDLSVYWYQQSLDQGLQFLIQYYNGEERAKGNILERFSAQQFPDLHSELNLSSLELGDSALYFCASSLYGADTQYFGPGTRLTVL.

The CDR3 sequence: CASRGYGTGDGEQFF. The CDR3 DNA is TGTGCCAGCAGGGGTTACGGGACAGGGGACGGTGAGCAGTTCTTC. The chain links TRBV11-2 to TRBJ2-1, with 10 bases lining up with TRBD1. Germline-derived CDR1 and CDR2 are SGHAT and FQNNGV. The CDR3 covers 15 residues. V lost 6 bases to trimming and J lost 9 bases; unmatched junction nucleotides: 11.

V usage is TRBV7-6 and J usage is TRBJ1-5; D perhaps matches TRBD1 (5 bases). Germline CDR1 and CDR2: SGHVS and FNYEAQ. The germline V and J ends were trimmed by 1 base and 1 base, with 14 bases remaining between them. The CDR3 has 17 residues. Here the CDR3 DNA reads TGTGCCAGCAGCTTAGAGGCAGCCCCAGGGAGCAATCAGCCCCAGCATTTT. This codes for CASSLEAAPGSNQPQHF.

This clonotype was counted many times. This rearrangement joins TRBV11-2 to TRBJ2-7, with 12 positions matching TRBD2. The germline V gene has CDR1 SGHAT and CDR2 FQNNGV. The V gene end was trimmed by 5 bases and the J gene end by 2 bases; junction bases not matched to a gene: 4. The CDR3 runs 15 residues. CDR3 loop: CASSHGLAGTYEQYF. DNA for the CDR3: TGTGCCAGCAGCCACGGACTAGCGGGGACCTACGAGCAGTACTTC.

This clonotype appeared a few times. This sequence joins TRBV11-3 and TRBJ2-1; no clear D gene. The V end lost 5 bases, the J end lost 0 bases, and 8 bases lay between the germline ends. Per germline, CDR1 SGHNT and CDR2 YENEEA. The CDR3 has 14 amino acids. Here the CDR3 DNA reads TGTGCCAGCAGCATGGGAAGCTCCTACAATGAGCAGTTCTTC. It is translated as CASSMGSSYNEQFF.

The chain uses TRBV25-1 and TRBJ2-3, with 8 bases lining up with TRBD1. Trimming took 3 bases from V and 4 from J; bases not matched to a gene: 6. Germline CDR1 reads MGHDK; CDR2 reads SYGVNS. This CDR3 region has 15 residues. DNA for the CDR3: TGTGCCAGCAGTGACCCGGGACAGGTTTCAGATACGCAGTATTTT. Translation: CASSDPGQVSDTQYF.

The chain has TRBV19 and TRBJ1-1; 11 bases are a match to TRBD1. With V trimmed by 6 bases and J by 4 bases, 10 bases remained unmatched. Germline assignment: CDR1 LNHDA and CDR2 SQIVND (reference sequence). The CDR3 runs to 16 residues. The CDR3 nucleotides read TGTGCCAGTAGGGCCCGGGACAGGGGGATCGGCACTGAAGCTTTCTTT. This encodes CASRARDRGIGTEAFF.

The gene calls are TRBV19 and TRBJ2-2; 8 positions match TRBD1. CDR1 LNHDA and CDR2 SQIVND come from the germline V gene (reference sequence). The CDR3 is made up of 17 amino acids. V lost 7 bases and J lost 2; bases outside the gene matches: 12. The CDR3 here is CASISQGQAHNTGELFF. CDR3 sequence (DNA): TGTGCCAGTATATCACAGGGACAGGCTCATAACACCGGGGAGCTGTTTTTT. Full variable domain (missing parts from reference TRBV19 and TRBJ2-2): DGGITQSPKYLFRKEGQNVTLSCEQNLNHDAMYWYRQDPGQGLRLIYYSQIVNDFQKGDIAEGYSVSREKKESFPLTVTSAQKNPTAFYLCASISQGQAHNTGELFFGEGSRLTVL.

The chain is built from TRBV5-4 and TRBJ2-1; 14 bases map to TRBD2. Per germline, CDR1 SGHNT and CDR2 YYREEE (reference sequence). The CDR3 is 16 residues long. The V and J ends lost 1 base and 5 bases, in that order; junction bases with no gene match: 2. The CDR3 bases are TGTGCCAGCAGCTTGCTGACTAGCGGGAGGGACAATGAGCAGTTCTTC. Its translation: CASSLLTSGRDNEQFF.

This clonotype was counted a few times. CDR3: CASSDKNRYYGYTF. As DNA, the CDR3 is TGTGCCAGCAGTGATAAAAACAGATACTATGGCTACACCTTC. This chain uses TRBV2 with TRBJ1-2, with D unresolved. The CDR3 runs to 14 residues. The germline V and J ends were trimmed by 3 bases and 3 bases, with 11 bases remaining between them. The germline gives CDR1 SNHLY, CDR2 FYNNEI.

The chain is built from TRBV7-2 and TRBJ1-4; D ambiguous. Germline values: CDR1 SGHTA, CDR2 FQGNSA. CDR3 size: 14 residues. Trimming cost V 4 bases and J 3 bases, with 9 bases left between them. CDR3 DNA sequence: TGTGCCAGCAGCTGGACTTATTCTAATGAAAAACTGTTTTTT. Translating gives CASSWTYSNEKLFF.

This clonotype was counted only a few times. This rearrangement joins TRBV12-3 or TRBV12-4 to TRBJ2-3, with 10 bases fitting TRBD2. This CDR3 region has 15 residues. V lost 3 bases, J lost 5 bases, and 5 bases stayed unmatched. The CDR3 bases are TGTGCCAGCAGTTTCACTAGCGGGGCCATAGATACGCAGTATTTT. It encodes CASSFTSGAIDTQYF.

This clonotype has a handful of counts. The J gene is TRBJ2-4, the V gene TRBV6-6, with 7 bases identical to TRBD2. The CDR3 spans 15 residues. Germline CDR1 reads MNHNY; CDR2 reads SVGAGI (reference sequence). The V gene end was trimmed by 5 bases and the J gene end by 2 bases; junction bases not matched to a gene: 6. The CDR3: CASSGREGTKNIQYF. As DNA, the CDR3 is TGTGCCAGCAGTGGCAGGGAGGGGACCAAAAACATTCAGTACTTC.